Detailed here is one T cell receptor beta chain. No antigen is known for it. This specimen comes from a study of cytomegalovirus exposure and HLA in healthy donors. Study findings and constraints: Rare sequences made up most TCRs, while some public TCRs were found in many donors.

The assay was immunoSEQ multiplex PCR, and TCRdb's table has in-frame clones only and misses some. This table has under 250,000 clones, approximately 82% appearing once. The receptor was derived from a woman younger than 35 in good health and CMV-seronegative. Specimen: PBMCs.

The CDR3 protein is CASSLQGNGNTIYF. The CDR3 bases are TGCGCCAGCAGCTTGCAGGGGAATGGAAACACCATATATTTT. This chain connects TRBV5-1 to TRBJ1-3; weak D call: TRBD1 (6 bases). CDR1 is SGHRS and CDR2 is YFSETQ in the germline V gene. The CDR3 is 14 residues long. Trimming removed 1 base from V and 3 bases from J, with 8 bases in between.